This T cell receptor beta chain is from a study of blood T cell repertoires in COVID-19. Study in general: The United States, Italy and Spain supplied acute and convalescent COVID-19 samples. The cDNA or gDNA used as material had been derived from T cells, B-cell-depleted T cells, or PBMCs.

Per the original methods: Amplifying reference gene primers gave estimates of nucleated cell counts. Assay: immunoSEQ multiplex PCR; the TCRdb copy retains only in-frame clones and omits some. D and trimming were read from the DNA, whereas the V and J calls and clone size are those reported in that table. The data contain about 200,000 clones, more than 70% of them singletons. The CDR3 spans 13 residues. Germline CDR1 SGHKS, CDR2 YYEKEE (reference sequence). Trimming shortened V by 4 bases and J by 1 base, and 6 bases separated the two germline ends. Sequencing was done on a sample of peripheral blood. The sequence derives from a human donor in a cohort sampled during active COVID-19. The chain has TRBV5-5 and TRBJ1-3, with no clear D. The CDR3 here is CASSPRSGNTIYF. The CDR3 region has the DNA TGTGCCAGCAGCCCGCGTTCTGGAAACACCATATATTTT.